This entry lists 2 T cell receptor beta chains sequenced from one sample in a study of patients and donors after allogeneic stem cell transplantation. TCRdb used MiXCR to reprocess the RT-PCR reads, holding one entry per CDR3 protein. The sample lists almost 90,000 distinct CDR3 sequences, roughly 5.1% occurring once. Sequencing input: blood, either unsorted or a sorted T cell fraction (not recorded which). The source of these receptors is a human donor who was either an allogeneic HSCT recipient or a stem cell or donor lymphocyte infusion donor (not recorded which). It is not recorded whose cells these are; they may come from a transplant donor.

This clonotype showed up many times. The rearrangement joins TRBV2 to TRBJ2-3; D could derive from TRBD1 or TRBD2 (5 bases each). V lost 5 bases, J lost 2 bases, and 11 bases lay in between. The CDR3 loop spans 14 amino acids. Germline V lookup: CDR1 SNHLY, CDR2 FYNNEI. The CDR3 DNA follows: TGTGCCAGCAGTTTTGGGACCCTCACAGATACGCAGTATTTT. Protein: CASSFGTLTDTQYF.

This clonotype was seen many times. This chain connects TRBV28 to TRBJ2-1; D remains unclear. Trimming cost V 1 base and J 9 bases, with 10 bases left between them. The germline V gene encodes CDR1 MDHEN and CDR2 SYDVKM. The CDR3 runs to 13 residues. CDR3 in DNA: TGTGCCAGCAGTTTATCCCATTATGGTGAGCAGTTCTTC. Its protein is CASSLSHYGEQFF.